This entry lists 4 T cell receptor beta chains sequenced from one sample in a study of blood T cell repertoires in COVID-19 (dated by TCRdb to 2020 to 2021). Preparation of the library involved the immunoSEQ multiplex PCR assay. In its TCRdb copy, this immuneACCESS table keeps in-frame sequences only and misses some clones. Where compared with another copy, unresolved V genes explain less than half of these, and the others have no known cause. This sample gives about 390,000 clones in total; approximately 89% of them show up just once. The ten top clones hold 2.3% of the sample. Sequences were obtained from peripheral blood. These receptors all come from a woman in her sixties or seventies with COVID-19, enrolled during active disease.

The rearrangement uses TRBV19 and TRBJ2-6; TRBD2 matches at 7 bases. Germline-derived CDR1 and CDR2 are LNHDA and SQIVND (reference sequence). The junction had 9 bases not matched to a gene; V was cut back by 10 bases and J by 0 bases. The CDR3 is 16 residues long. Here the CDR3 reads CATNPGLSSGANVLTF. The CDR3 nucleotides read TGTGCCACCAACCCGGGACTAAGCTCTGGGGCCAACGTCCTGACTTTC.

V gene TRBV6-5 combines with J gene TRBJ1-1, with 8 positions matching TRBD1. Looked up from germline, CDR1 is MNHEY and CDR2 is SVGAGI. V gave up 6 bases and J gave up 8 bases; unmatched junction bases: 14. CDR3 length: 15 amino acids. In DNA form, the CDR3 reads TGTGCCAGCAGCAGCCCCGGACAGGGATTGAACGAAGCTTTCTTT. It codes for CASSSPGQGLNEAFF.

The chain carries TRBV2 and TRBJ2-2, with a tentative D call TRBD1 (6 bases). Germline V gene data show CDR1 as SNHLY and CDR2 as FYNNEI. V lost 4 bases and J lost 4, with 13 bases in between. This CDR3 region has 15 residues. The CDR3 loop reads CASSGSGQPTGELFF. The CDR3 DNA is TGTGCCAGCAGTGGGAGCGGACAGCCCACCGGGGAGCTGTTTTTT. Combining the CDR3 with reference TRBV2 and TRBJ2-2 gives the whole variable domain EPEVTQTPSHQVTQMGQEVILRCVPISNHLYFYWYRQILGQKVEFLVSFYNNEISEKSEIFDDQFSVERPDGSNFTLKIRSTKLEDSAMYFCASSGSGQPTGELFFGEGSRLTVL.

This chain's CDR3 is CASSPQMGGLIEQYF. CDR3 DNA sequence: TGTGCCAGCAGTCCCCAAATGGGGGGGCTAATCGAGCAGTACTTC. V and J are TRBV28 and TRBJ2-7; maybe TRBD2 (7 bases). The CDR3 spans 15 residues. The V end lost 5 bases, the J end lost 6 bases, and 20 bases lay between the germline ends. Germline V CDR1 and CDR2: MDHEN, SYDVKM.